This passage covers 10 T cell receptor beta chains from one sample sequenced in a study of cytomegalovirus exposure and HLA in healthy donors. PCR used 60 Vbeta primers and 13 Jbeta primers. Sequencing was performed with immunoSEQ multiplex PCR; in TCRdb, only in-frame clones are kept and a portion is missing. The sample lists some 85,000 clones; around 85% were seen once. The specimen sequenced was PBMCs. Every receptor here comes from a man between 18 and 35 years old in good health and CMV-seronegative.

V gene TRBV27 combines with J gene TRBJ2-2, with a tentative D call TRBD2 (5 bases). Germline V gene data show CDR1 as MNHEY and CDR2 as SMNVEV (reference sequence). The CDR3 is 16 amino acids. Trimming removed 6 bases at V and 4 bases at J, with 18 bases between. CDR3: CASRPLAGTTTGELFF. Written as DNA, the CDR3 is TGTGCCAGCAGGCCACTGGCGGGCACCACCACCGGGGAGCTGTTTTTT.

The DNA for the CDR3 is TGTGCCAGTAGTATGTCAGGGGGCTGGAACACTGAAGCTTTCTTT. Its translation is CASSMSGGWNTEAFF. V is TRBV19 and J is TRBJ1-1, with 8 bases identical to TRBD1. Per the germline V gene, CDR1 is LNHDA and CDR2 is SQIVND (reference sequence). The CDR3 is 15 amino acids. V lost 3 bases to trimming and J lost 1 base; unmatched junction nucleotides: 4.

The chain joins TRBV29-1 to TRBJ1-2; D possibly corresponds to TRBD1 (5 bases). CDR3 size: 11 residues. Germline lookup yields CDR1 SQVTM and CDR2 ANQGSEA. V lost 2 bases to trimming and J lost 8 bases, with 9 bases between them. CDR3 sequence: CSVEKRGGYTF. The DNA for the CDR3 is TGCAGCGTTGAAAAGCGGGGGGGCTACACCTTC.

The V call is TRBV10-3, the J call TRBJ2-3; 8 bases align to TRBD2. Trimming removed 0 bases from V and 1 base from J; junction bases left unmatched: 0. CDR1 and CDR2 from the germline V gene are ENHRY and SYGVKD. This CDR3 contains 15 residues. The CDR3 coding sequence is TGTGCCATCAGTGAGTCGACTAGCGGCACAGATACGCAGTATTTT. Translating it yields CAISESTSGTDTQYF.

This sequence joins TRBV7-9 and TRBJ1-1; D may be TRBD1 (5 bases). V was clipped by 5 bases and J by 3 bases, with 22 bases between them. Germline V lookup: CDR1 SEHNR, CDR2 FQNEAQ (reference sequence). The CDR3 covers 17 residues. For the CDR3, the DNA is TGTGCCAGCAGCATACCTAAACGGGGGAAGGATGACACTGAAGCTTTCTTT. Translated, it gives CASSIPKRGKDDTEAFF.

This clone was recorded once. The chain has TRBV27 and TRBJ2-5, with D possibly TRBD2 on 6 matching bases. Germline V lookup: CDR1 MNHEY, CDR2 SMNVEV (reference sequence). Trimming shortened V by 4 bases and J by 3 bases, and 12 bases separated the two germline ends. This CDR3 contains 14 residues. CDR3 in amino acids: CASSYGAGKETQYF. In nucleotides, the CDR3 is TGTGCCAGCAGTTACGGGGCGGGGAAAGAGACCCAGTACTTC.

Written as DNA, the CDR3 is TGCGCCAGTGCCCCCAATAACGACAACACAGATACGCAGTATTTT. Translating gives CASAPNNDNTDTQYF. The V call is TRBV5-1, the J call TRBJ2-3; no definite D call. CDR3 size: 15 residues. CDR1 is SGHRS and CDR2 is YFSETQ in the germline V gene. Trimming removed 8 bases from V and 2 bases from J, with 18 bases in between.

The chain links TRBV7-3 to TRBJ2-1, with TRBD2 identical over 10 bases. CDR1 is SGHTA and CDR2 is FQGTGA in the germline V gene. V shed 6 bases, J shed 3 bases, and the junction held 5 bases outside the gene matches. CDR3 length equals 15 residues. The CDR3 spells CASSPGTSVYNEQFF. CDR3 DNA sequence: TGTGCCAGCAGTCCCGGGACTAGCGTCTACAATGAGCAGTTCTTC.

The V and J genes are TRBV5-4 and TRBJ2-7; 8 bases fit TRBD1. Germline assignment: CDR1 SGHNT and CDR2 YYREEE (reference sequence). Trimming removed 3 bases from V and 7 bases from J; junction bases left unmatched: 9. CDR3 size: 14 residues. Here the CDR3 reads CASSSGQGRFEQYF. The CDR3 DNA sequence: TGTGCCAGCAGCTCTGGACAGGGAAGATTTGAGCAGTACTTC.

The CDR3 sequence: CASSQGPGSEQFF. CDR3 coding DNA: TGCGCCAGCAGCCAAGGACCGGGTAGTGAGCAGTTCTTC. The chain joins TRBV4-1 to TRBJ2-1; D call uncertain. The CDR3 is 13 residues long. Looked up from germline, CDR1 is MGHRA and CDR2 is YSYEKL. The germline V and J ends were trimmed by 1 base and 9 bases, with 10 bases remaining between them.